The clone carrying this TCR beta chain is deemed medium-sized. Multiplex PCR with BIOMED2 TRB-A/B primer pools amplified TRB rearrangements. TCRdb passed the multiplex PCR reads through MiXCR, listing each CDR3 protein once. The data contain about 9,400 distinct CDR3 sequences, 30% to 40% of them seen just once; the ten biggest clones take up roughly 23%. This sample stems from a study of T and B cells in COVID-19 patients. In germline, CDR1 is SGHKS, CDR2 YYEKEE (reference sequence). The CDR3 length is 16 residues. V lost 0 bases and J lost 2, with 9 bases in between. Each TRB amplification used roughly 220-550 ng of genomic DNA from blood.

The receptor's source is a human donor who had recovered from COVID-19. The rearrangement links TRBV5-5 to TRBJ2-6; weak D call: TRBD1 (6 bases). The sequencing input was blood. The CDR3 region has the DNA TGTGCCAGCAGCTTGGAGCCAGGGGCTGGGGCCAACGTCCTGACTTTC. Its protein product is CASSLEPGAGANVLTF.